This T cell receptor beta chain was identified in a study of T cell repertoires in cytomegalovirus infection. The wider study: HLA-B-restricted CMV epitopes that are well studied, plus recently identified HLA-C-restricted ones, were used by the study. A matching HLA type, together with CMV infection, was signaled by public TCR beta signatures.

With respect to this clonotype: Its antigen is unidentified.

CDR1 and CDR2 from the germline V gene are LGHNT and FRNRAP. The V and J ends lost 0 bases and 5 bases, in that order; junction bases with no gene match: 8. The CDR3 sequence is 16 residues long. TCRdb used MiXCR to reprocess the reads, holding one entry per CDR3 protein. This sample has hundreds of thousands of distinct CDR3 sequences, with 31% found just once. This rearrangement joins TRBV12-5 to TRBJ1-1; TRBD1 aligns across 8 bases. Sequencing used cultured CD8+ T cells from PBMCs, obtained from culture after CMV antigen stimulation. The sequence derives from a human donor in good health (CMV status not recorded). Some clones in this sample may be carry-over from other donors' samples. The CDR3 nucleotides are TGTGCTAGTGGTTTGGTAGGGGAGACAGGGGCTACTGAAGCTTTCTTT. It yields the protein CASGLVGETGATEAFF.